The next 20 T cell receptor beta chains were all read from a single sample in a study of response to subunit inactivated influenza vaccine. TCRdb ran MiXCR on the RT-PCR reads and lists one entry per CDR3 protein. The top ten clones hold more than 8.5% of a sample with more than 550,000 distinct CDR3 sequences, about an eighth of them seen once. The material sequenced was PBMCs from blood, taken on the day of vaccination. The source is a man between 50 and 59 years old who received an inactivated influenza vaccine.

This clonotype appeared a single time. The chain carries TRBV6-5 and TRBJ1-2; D is unresolved. There are 15 residues in the CDR3. Germline-derived CDR1 and CDR2 are MNHEY and SVGAGI. Trimming left V 1 base short and J 0 bases short, with 9 bases between. In nucleotides, the CDR3 is TGTGCCAGCAGTTACTTCCCCGGAGCTAACTATGGCTACACCTTC. Translating it yields CASSYFPGANYGYTF.

The rearrangement links TRBV14 to TRBJ2-7, with TRBD1 matching 7 bases. The CDR3 runs 14 residues. Germline loops: CDR1 SGHDN, CDR2 FVKESK. The J segment lost 5 bases and the V segment lost 4 bases, leaving 8 bases of the junction unmatched. The CDR3 sequence: CASSRSRDSDEQYF. Here the CDR3 DNA reads TGTGCCAGCAGCCGGTCCCGGGACAGTGACGAGCAGTACTTC. The complete variable domain, with remaining parts taken from reference TRBV14 and TRBJ2-7, reads EAGVTQFPSHSVIEKGQTVTLRCDPISGHDNLYWYRRVMGKEIKFLLHFVKESKQDESGMPNNRFLAERTGGTYSTLKVQPAELEDSGVYFCASSRSRDSDEQYFGPGTRLTVT.

This sequence joins TRBV7-2 and TRBJ1-2; D is possibly TRBD1 (5 bases). CDR3 size: 16 residues. Trimming removed 1 base at V and 3 bases at J, with 15 bases between. CDR1 SGHTA and CDR2 FQGNSA come from the germline V gene. DNA for the CDR3: TGTGCCAGCAGCTTAGAGATGGGGCCGGCTTACTATGGCTACACCTTC. Protein: CASSLEMGPAYYGYTF.

This clonotype was seen a few times. The J gene is TRBJ2-1, the V gene TRBV12-3 or TRBV12-4; D might be TRBD1 (6 bases). The CDR3 totals 13 residues. Trimming cost V 7 bases and J 3 bases, with 10 bases left between them. The CDR3 loop reads CASTTGSYNEQFF. In nucleotides, the CDR3 is TGTGCCAGCACCACAGGGAGCTACAATGAGCAGTTCTTC.

The chain links TRBV18 to TRBJ2-3; D remains unclear. Per germline, CDR1 KGHSH and CDR2 LQKENI. This CDR3 has 12 amino acids. Trimming stripped 5 bases from V and 3 bases from J, with 6 bases between. Here the CDR3 reads CASSTTTDTQYF. Written as DNA, the CDR3 is TGTGCCAGCTCAACGACGACAGATACGCAGTATTTT. The whole variable domain, filled in from reference TRBV18 and TRBJ2-3, reads NAGVMQNPRHLVRRRGQEARLRCSPMKGHSHVYWYRQLPEEGLKFMVYLQKENIIDESGMPKERFSAEFPKEGPSILRIQQVVRGDSAAYFCASSTTTDTQYFGPGTRLTVL.

The chain links TRBV11-2 to TRBJ1-3; D is uncertain. Trimming took 5 bases from V and 5 from J, leaving 7 bases between them. Germline V gene sequence: CDR1 SGHAT, CDR2 FQNNGV. This CDR3 has 12 residues. CDR3 bases: TGTGCCAGCAGCAACCTGCGAAACACCATATATTTT. It is translated as CASSNLRNTIYF. Looking up the rest from reference TRBV11-2 and TRBJ1-3 gives the full variable domain: EAGVAQSPRYKIIEKRQSVAFWCNPISGHATLYWYQQILGQGPKLLIQFQNNGVVDDSQLPKDRFSAERLKGVDSTLKIQPAKLEDSAVYLCASSNLRNTIYFGEGSWLTVV.

A few counts support this clonotype. The genes are TRBV28 and TRBJ2-7; the match to TRBD1 covers 11 bases. This CDR3 is 15 amino acids long. With V trimmed by 5 bases and J by 4 bases, 7 bases remained unmatched. In germline, CDR1 is MDHEN, CDR2 SYDVKM. The CDR3 DNA is TGTGCCAGCAGTCTCGGGGGACAGGGGGTTTACGAGCAGTACTTC. It translates to CASSLGGQGVYEQYF.

This clonotype was picked up a small number of times. The chain has TRBV7-6 and TRBJ2-7; 9 bases align to TRBD1. Germline V gives CDR1 SGHVS, CDR2 FNYEAQ. V lost 5 bases and J lost 6; bases outside the gene matches: 17. The CDR3 spans 17 residues. In nucleotides, the CDR3 is TGTGCCAGCAGCCCGGGACAGGGTTTAGAGCTGCCTGCCGAGCAGTACTTC. Its translation is CASSPGQGLELPAEQYF.

The table lists this clonotype with a few counts. The V gene is TRBV5-1, the J gene TRBJ2-7, with 7 positions matching TRBD2. The CDR3 length is 12 residues. Germline assignment: CDR1 SGHRS and CDR2 YFSETQ. The V segment lost 4 bases and the J segment 6 bases; nucleotides outside the gene matches: 4. CDR3 protein: CASSGDYGEQYF. CDR3 nucleotide sequence: TGCGCCAGCAGCGGGGACTACGGCGAGCAGTACTTC.

The CDR3 region is CASSFVSEPTDTQYF. The DNA for the CDR3 is TGTGCCAGCAGTTTTGTGTCGGAGCCTACAGATACGCAGTATTTT. The V and J genes are TRBV28 and TRBJ2-3; D uncertain. Per germline, CDR1 MDHEN and CDR2 SYDVKM. V lost 3 bases and J lost 3, with 13 bases in between. This CDR3 is built from 15 residues.

This clonotype came up a few times. The CDR3 protein is CASSGRDRGSGELFF. DNA for the CDR3: TGTGCCAGCAGCGGCCGGGACAGGGGTTCCGGGGAGCTGTTTTTT. V is TRBV7-2 and J is TRBJ2-2, with TRBD1 matching 10 bases. After removal of 5 bases from V and 6 bases from J, the junction contained 6 bases not matched to a gene. The CDR3 is 15 residues long. CDR1 and CDR2 (germline): SGHTA, FQGNSA.

The table lists this clonotype with a few counts. The V and J genes are TRBV5-1 and TRBJ2-3; D assignment may be TRBD1 or TRBD2 (5 bases each). The ends were cut back, 5 bases at V and 0 bases at J, with 13 bases in the middle. Germline V gene sequence: CDR1 SGHRS, CDR2 YFSETQ. This CDR3 region has 15 residues. In DNA, the CDR3 is TGCGCCAGCAGAATCCGGGACCTGAGCACAGATACGCAGTATTTT. Amino acids: CASRIRDLSTDTQYF.

In its sample, this clonotype was seen many times. The chain has TRBV30 and TRBJ2-7; maybe TRBD2 (7 bases). The V and J ends lost 0 bases and 5 bases respectively, with 17 bases between them. Germline lookup yields CDR1 GTSNPN and CDR2 SVGIG (reference sequence). CDR3 length: 15 residues. The CDR3 region is CAWSVIWGGIDEQYF. Written as DNA, the CDR3 is TGTGCCTGGAGTGTAATTTGGGGGGGCATCGACGAGCAGTACTTC. The full variable domain, with the rest looked up from reference TRBV30 and TRBJ2-7, is SQTIHQWPATLVQPVGSPLSLECTVEGTSNPNLYWYRQAAGRGLQLLFYSVGIGQISSEVPQNLSASRPQDRQFILSSKKLLLSDSGFYLCAWSVIWGGIDEQYFGPGTRLTVT.

Comment on this clonotype: A read error is likely, as this CDR3 ends without the conserved phenylalanine or tryptophan. No DNA is shown, since the ends of the CDR3 on it are uncertain; the CDR3 is the one TCRdb lists. The rearrangement joins TRBV7-8 to TRBJ2-3; the D call of TRBD2 is as the table states it, not checked on the DNA. The CDR3 is 14 amino acids in total, end residues counted. Germline V lookup: CDR1 SGHVS, CDR2 FQNEAQ. The CDR3 sequence is CASSKLRGALDLII.

This chain links TRBV4-3 with TRBJ2-1; 13 nucleotides align to TRBD2. This CDR3 has 17 amino acids. V shed 3 bases, J shed 8 bases, and the junction held 10 bases outside the gene matches. Germline V CDR1 and CDR2: LGHNA, YSLEER. The CDR3 region is CASSQTGLAGLVDEQFF. The CDR3 nucleotides read TGCGCCAGCAGCCAGACGGGACTAGCGGGATTAGTCGATGAGCAGTTCTTC.

In its sample, this clonotype was seen a few times. This sequence joins TRBV7-2 and TRBJ1-6, with D unclear. With 4 bases removed from V and 7 bases from J, the gap between germline ends came to 14 bases. The CDR3 sequence is 15 residues long. CDR1 and CDR2 (germline): SGHTA, FQGNSA. CDR3 amino acids: CASSSSGVENSPLHF. The CDR3 DNA reads as TGTGCCAGCAGCTCCAGCGGGGTGGAGAATTCACCCCTCCACTTT. Full variable domain (outside the CDR3, taken from reference TRBV7-2 and TRBJ1-6): GAGVSQSPSNKVTEKGKDVELRCDPISGHTALYWYRQSLGQGLEFLIYFQGNSAPDKSGLPSDRFSAERTGGSVSTLTIQRTQQEDSAVYLCASSSSGVENSPLHFGNGTRLTVT.

This chain links TRBV15 with TRBJ1-3; TRBD1 aligns across 7 bases. Germline-derived CDR1 and CDR2 are LNHNV and YYDKDF (reference sequence). This CDR3 is built from 15 residues. The junction had 4 bases not matched to a gene; V was cut back by 5 bases and J by 0 bases. CDR3: CATSEGAISGNTIYF. DNA for the CDR3: TGTGCCACCAGCGAGGGGGCCATCTCTGGAAACACCATATATTTT. Filled out from reference TRBV15 and TRBJ1-3, the complete variable domain reads DAMVIQNPRYQVTQFGKPVTLSCSQTLNHNVMYWYQQKSSQAPKLLFHYYDKDFNNEADTPDNFQSRRPNTSFCFLDIRSPGLGDTAMYLCATSEGAISGNTIYFGEGSWLTVV.

This clonotype has more than one count but fewer than ten. This rearrangement joins TRBV19 to TRBJ2-3; 8 bases are a match to TRBD1. The CDR3 sequence is 13 residues long. Trimming took 3 bases from V and 6 from J; bases not matched to a gene: 2. In germline, CDR1 is LNHDA, CDR2 SQIVND (reference sequence). Here the CDR3 reads CASSIQGADTQYF. For the CDR3, the DNA is TGTGCCAGTAGTATCCAGGGGGCTGATACGCAGTATTTT.

The CDR3 spells CASSSSTFDGYTF. DNA for the CDR3: TGTGCCAGCAGTTCCTCAACGTTCGATGGCTACACCTTC. V usage is TRBV6-5 and J usage is TRBJ1-2; D unclear. The germline V gene encodes CDR1 MNHEY and CDR2 SVGAGI. The ends were cut back, 4 bases at V and 6 bases at J, with 12 bases in the middle. The CDR3 consists of 13 residues.

This clonotype was picked up many times. The rearrangement uses TRBV4-1 and TRBJ1-1; 7 bases fit TRBD1. CDR1 is MGHRA and CDR2 is YSYEKL in the germline V gene. V was clipped by 6 bases and J by 3 bases; unmatched bases: 10. The CDR3 is 15 residues long. The CDR3 bases are TGCGCCAGCAGACAACCGACAGGGTCGGACACTGAAGCTTTCTTT. This codes for CASRQPTGSDTEAFF.